The rows below give T cell receptor beta chains drawn from one sample of a study of shared clonotypes between healthy human individuals. Some clones are missing from TCRdb's copy, which holds only in-frame ones; the method was immunoSEQ multiplex PCR. Of hundreds of thousands of clones in the sample, about 96% were seen once. The sequencing sample was made of naive CD8+ T cells sorted from blood. Source of these receptors: a man aged 25 to 45 in good health. CDR3s include the opening cysteine and the closing phenylalanine or tryptophan. A D gene is named only where the DNA matches it firmly. Some rows mark clone size as missing; the rest say once, few, many or name a class of expanded clone.

V: TRBV7-9; size: NA; J: TRBJ1-2; D: NA; CDR3: CASTSGLDYGYTF; DNA: TGTGCCAGCACCTCAGGTTTAGACTATGGCTACACCTTC
V: TRBV27; size: NA; J: TRBJ2-3; D: NA; CDR3: CASSTSSTDTQYF; DNA: TGTGCCAGCAGCACGAGCAGCACAGATACGCAGTATTTT
V: TRBV27; size: NA; J: TRBJ2-1; D: NA; CDR3: CASSFGSGNEQFF; DNA: TGTGCCAGCAGTTTCGGGTCGGGGAATGAGCAGTTCTTC
V: TRBV9; size: NA; J: TRBJ2-1; D: TRBD2; CDR3: CASSVAETSGRDNEQFF; DNA: TGTGCCAGCAGCGTAGCGGAGACTAGCGGGAGGGACAATGAGCAGTTCTTC
V: TRBV6-6; size: NA; J: TRBJ1-1; D: NA; CDR3: CASSSGPGTRDTEAFF; DNA: TGTGCCAGCAGTTCAGGGCCGGGAACGCGGGACACTGAAGCTTTCTTT
V: TRBV29-1; size: NA; J: TRBJ1-2; D: NA; CDR3: CSVEETGSTF; DNA: TGCAGCGTTGAAGAAACAGGGTCCACCTTC
V: TRBV5-4; size: NA; J: TRBJ2-1; D: NA; CDR3: CASSPSDIREQFF; DNA: TGTGCCAGCAGCCCTTCGGACATTCGAGAGCAGTTCTTC
V: TRBV29-1; size: NA; J: TRBJ2-7; D: TRBD1; CDR3: CSVDLGRGFEQYF; DNA: TGCAGCGTTGATTTGGGCAGGGGGTTCGAGCAGTACTTC
V: TRBV21-1; size: NA; J: TRBJ2-7; D: NA; CDR3: CASTSGSLSYEQYF; DNA: TGTGCCAGCACTAGCGGGTCCCTCTCCTACGAGCAGTACTTC
V: TRBV27; size: NA; J: TRBJ2-7; D: TRBD2; CDR3: CASRPLADPYEQYF; DNA: TGTGCCAGCAGACCTCTAGCGGATCCCTACGAGCAGTACTTC
V: TRBV29-1; size: NA; J: TRBJ2-7; D: NA; CDR3: CSVETLDTYEQYF; DNA: TGCAGCGTTGAAACCTTAGATACCTACGAGCAGTACTTC
V: TRBV4-1; size: NA; J: TRBJ2-5; D: NA; CDR3: CASSQGLGQETQYF; DNA: TGCGCCAGCAGCCAAGGCCTAGGGCAAGAGACCCAGTACTTC
V: TRBV6-5; size: NA; J: TRBJ2-1; D: TRBD1; CDR3: CASSEQGDNEQFF; DNA: TGTGCCAGCAGTGAACAGGGGGACAATGAGCAGTTCTTC
V: TRBV14; size: NA; J: TRBJ1-2; D: NA; CDR3: CASSQDRADVYNYGYTF; DNA: TGTGCCAGCAGCCAAGATCGAGCGGACGTTTACAACTATGGCTACACCTTC
V: TRBV29-1; size: NA; J: TRBJ2-5; D: NA; CDR3: CSVAEGTETQYF; DNA: TGCAGCGTTGCCGAGGGGACTGAGACCCAGTACTTC
V: TRBV9; size: NA; J: TRBJ2-1; D: NA; CDR3: CASSVDLLFHEQFF; DNA: TGTGCCAGCAGCGTAGATCTTTTGTTCCATGAGCAGTTCTTC
V: TRBV7-2; size: NA; J: TRBJ2-3; D: NA; CDR3: CASSPAPTGRAADTQYF; DNA: TGTGCCAGCAGCCCAGCGCCTACCGGGAGAGCAGCAGATACGCAGTATTTT
V: TRBV7-9; size: NA; J: TRBJ1-2; D: NA; CDR3: CASSPLSVNYGYTF; DNA: TGTGCCAGCAGCCCCCTCTCTGTGAACTATGGCTACACCTTC
V: TRBV6-5; size: NA; J: TRBJ2-1; D: NA; CDR3: CASSYQYEQFF; DNA: TGTGCCAGCAGTTACCAATATGAGCAGTTCTTC
V: TRBV11-2; size: NA; J: TRBJ2-7; D: TRBD2; CDR3: CASNAGDAAYEQYF; DNA: TGTGCCAGCAACGCGGGGGATGCGGCCTACGAGCAGTACTTC
V: TRBV6-5; size: NA; J: TRBJ1-1; D: NA; CDR3: CASSSRDIADTEAFF; DNA: TGTGCCAGCAGTTCCCGGGACATAGCAGACACTGAAGCTTTCTTT
V: TRBV4-1; size: NA; J: TRBJ2-7; D: TRBD1; CDR3: CASSHSGTGFDEQYF; DNA: TGCGCCAGCAGCCATTCCGGGACAGGGTTCGACGAGCAGTACTTC
V: TRBV28; size: NA; J: TRBJ2-1; D: NA; CDR3: CASSFYGAYNEQFF; DNA: TGTGCCAGCAGTTTTTACGGGGCCTACAATGAGCAGTTCTTC
V: TRBV7-9; size: NA; J: TRBJ2-1; D: TRBD2; CDR3: CASSGMGLAGGPSYNEQFF; DNA: TGTGCCAGCAGCGGGATGGGACTAGCGGGAGGACCCTCCTACAATGAGCAGTTCTTC
V: TRBV5-5; size: NA; J: TRBJ2-7; D: NA; CDR3: CASSLAGWNEQYF; DNA: TGTGCCAGCAGCTTGGCCGGATGGAACGAGCAGTACTTC
V: TRBV7-9; size: NA; J: TRBJ2-7; D: NA; CDR3: CASSQGSYEQYF; DNA: TGTGCCAGCAGCCAAGGGTCCTACGAGCAGTACTTC
V: TRBV27; size: NA; J: TRBJ2-7; D: TRBD1; CDR3: CASSLGTAWGGSYEQYF; DNA: TGTGCCAGCAGTTTAGGGACAGCGTGGGGTGGGAGCTACGAGCAGTACTTC
V: TRBV10-3; size: once; J: TRBJ1-1; D: NA; CDR3: CAISETGNTEAFF; DNA: TGTGCCATCAGCGAGACAGGGAACACTGAAGCTTTCTTT
V: TRBV27; size: NA; J: TRBJ1-1; D: NA; CDR3: CASSLLGSGNTEAFF; DNA: TGTGCCAGCAGTTTATTGGGGTCGGGAAACACTGAAGCTTTCTTT
V: TRBV19; size: NA; J: TRBJ2-5; D: NA; CDR3: CASSIGSETQYF; DNA: TGTGCCAGTAGTATTGGGTCTGAGACCCAGTACTTC